Below are 31 T cell receptor beta chains sequenced from a single sample in a study of vaccination and CD4 T cells after COVID-19 (dated by TCRdb to about 2022). The library relied on PCR. TCRdb names Illumina iSeq 100 as the instrument used. TCRdb reanalyzed the raw reads on its own, using fastp at Q25 for trimming and MiXCR for clone calling, and kept in-frame beta chains. A single entry per CDR3 protein holds the most common genes and DNA from its merged rows. The sample data list roughly 20,000 distinct CDR3 sequences, and under 80% of these were observed just once. The ten largest clones take up approximately 0.97% of the sample. The material was CD4+ T cells from blood, obtained before SARS-CoV-2 vaccination. These TCRs come from a human donor who had recovered from COVID-19.

This sequence joins TRBV11-1 and TRBJ2-5, with D possibly TRBD1 on 6 matching bases. Trimming removed 6 bases at V and 1 base at J, with 9 bases between. The germline V gene encodes CDR1 SGHAT and CDR2 FQDESV (reference sequence). The CDR3 is 13 residues long. Written as DNA, the CDR3 is TGTGCCAGCAGACCGGACAGCCAAGAGACCCAGTACTTC. This sequence encodes CASRPDSQETQYF.

The chain is built from TRBV7-6 and TRBJ1-2; possible D gene TRBD1, 6 bases. V lost 2 bases, J lost 0 bases, and 10 bases lay in between. CDR1 and CDR2 (germline): SGHVS, FNYEAQ. This CDR3 region has 15 residues. This CDR3 reads CASSLMTGANYGYTF. The DNA for the CDR3 is TGTGCCAGCAGCTTAATGACAGGCGCTAACTATGGCTACACCTTC.

The chain combines TRBV20-1 with TRBJ2-4, with 7 bases matching TRBD2. Germline V gives CDR1 DFQATT, CDR2 SNEGSKA (reference sequence). The CDR3 extends over 13 amino acids. Trimming at V came to 4 bases and at J to 4 bases, leaving 4 bases not matched to a gene. The CDR3 loop is CSAKAGPKNIQYF. CDR3 bases: TGCAGTGCTAAAGCGGGACCGAAAAACATTCAGTACTTC.

The table lists this clonotype with a count of one. The CDR3 nucleotides are TGTGCCAGCAGCAAATACCGGGACAGAACCATACCTGGGCACTGCCCACAAGAGACCCAGTACTTC. Its translation: CASSKYRDRTIPGHCPQETQYF. The rearrangement links TRBV21-1 to TRBJ2-5; the table's D gene call, TRBD1, was not cross checked with the DNA. TRBV21-1 is assigned pseudogene status. CDR3 length equals 22 residues.

V gene TRBV7-2 combines with J gene TRBJ1-6, with D possibly TRBD1 on 6 matching bases. The germline CDR1 and CDR2 sequences are SGHTA and FQGNSA. V was trimmed by 5 bases and J by 7 bases, leaving 15 bases between them. The CDR3 is 15 residues long. In DNA form, the CDR3 reads TGTGCCAGCAGCGAGCAAGGGGGACCAAATTCACCCCTCCACTTT. Protein product: CASSEQGGPNSPLHF.

CDR3 region: CASSSLSCLDQPQHF. In nucleotides, the CDR3 is TGTGCCAGCAGTTCGTTAAGTTGTTTGGATCAGCCCCAGCATTTT. This chain joins TRBV6-4 and TRBJ1-5; no reliable D call. The CDR3 length is 15 residues. V was shortened by 5 bases and J by 5 bases, with 16 bases between the two germline ends. Germline V gene sequence: CDR1 MRHNA, CDR2 SNTAGT.

The chain carries TRBV28 and TRBJ2-7; 9 positions match TRBD2. The CDR3 covers 15 residues. CDR1 and CDR2 from the germline V gene are MDHEN and SYDVKM. V was pared by 2 bases and J by 4 bases, with 6 bases of the junction left unmatched. CDR3 DNA: TGTGCCAGCAGTTTAATGCGACTAGCGGATTACGAGCAGTACTTC. Residues: CASSLMRLADYEQYF. Looking up the rest from reference TRBV28 and TRBJ2-7 gives the full variable domain: DVKVTQSSRYLVKRTGEKVFLECVQDMDHENMFWYRQDPGLGLRLIYFSYDVKMKEKGDIPEGYSVSREKKERFSLILESASTNQTSMYLCASSLMRLADYEQYFGPGTRLTVT.

V and J are TRBV29-1 and TRBJ1-2, with 8 bases aligning to TRBD1. V lost 6 bases and J lost 6; bases outside the gene matches: 3. The CDR3 runs 11 residues. CDR1 and CDR2 from the germline V gene are SQVTM and ANQGSEA. The DNA for the CDR3 is TGCAGCGTGAAGACAGGGGATGGCTACACCTTC. This sequence encodes CSVKTGDGYTF.

This rearrangement joins TRBV20-1 to TRBJ1-4, with TRBD1 identical over 8 bases. With 6 bases clipped from V and 8 bases from J, the junction kept 8 bases outside the gene matches. Looked up from germline, CDR1 is DFQATT and CDR2 is SNEGSKA (reference sequence). The CDR3 sequence is 13 residues long. The CDR3: CSAYGQGAEKLFF. CDR3 coding DNA: TGCAGTGCCTATGGACAGGGCGCGGAAAAACTGTTTTTT.

V gene TRBV29-1 combines with J gene TRBJ2-7; 8 positions match TRBD2. The CDR3 extends over 14 amino acids. Germline V lookup: CDR1 SQVTM, CDR2 ANQGSEA. J lost 5 bases, V lost 7 bases, and 13 bases had no gene match. Here the CDR3 DNA reads TGCAGCGCCGCCCGGGGGGGGACTACCCACGAGCAGTACTTC. Translated, it gives CSAARGGTTHEQYF.

CDR3 sequence (DNA): TGTGCCAGCAGCTTAGACACTGATACGCAGTATTTT. Amino acids: CASSLDTDTQYF. This rearrangement joins TRBV11-2 to TRBJ2-3, with D unresolved. Germline V gives CDR1 SGHAT, CDR2 FQNNGV. The CDR3 is made up of 12 amino acids. V lost 0 bases and J 6 bases, leaving 4 bases between the germline ends.

In DNA form, the CDR3 reads TGCGCCAGCAGCCATGGCCGGGGGCGGGAGGTTATGAGAGAGACCCAGTACTTC. It encodes CASSHGRGREVMRETQYF. The chain links TRBV4-1 to TRBJ2-5, with TRBD2 matching over 8 bases. The CDR3 runs 18 residues. Germline V lookup: CDR1 MGHRA, CDR2 YSYEKL. J was trimmed by 4 bases and V by 3 bases; bases with no gene match: 16.

There are a few counts of this clonotype. The chain links TRBV21-1 to TRBJ2-7; the DNA was not compared with TRBD2, the D call given in the table. TRBV21-1 is marked as a pseudogene. CDR3 length equals 16 residues. CDR3 DNA: TGTGCCAGCAGCAAACTCCCGGCTAGCGGGAGTATTTGCACGTACTTC. Translating it yields CASSKLPASGSICTYF.

This clonotype was seen once. CDR3 loop: CSARDPAGASETQYF. DNA for the CDR3: TGCAGTGCTAGAGATCCAGCGGGGGCCTCTGAGACCCAGTACTTC. This chain joins TRBV20-1 and TRBJ2-5, with 8 bases aligning to TRBD2. The CDR3 runs 15 residues. The V gene's germline CDR1 is DFQATT and CDR2 SNEGSKA (reference sequence). V trimming: 0 bases; J trimming: 5 bases; junction bases outside the gene matches: 8.

V is TRBV7-9 and J is TRBJ2-2; D gene uncertain. Germline values: CDR1 SEHNR, CDR2 FQNEAQ (reference sequence). The CDR3 loop spans 13 amino acids. V was cut by 5 bases and J by 5 bases, with 9 bases left in between. The DNA for the CDR3 is TGTGCCAGCAGCCCAGAGTGGACCGGGGAGCTGTTTTTT. It translates to CASSPEWTGELFF.

This chain links TRBV19 with TRBJ1-5, with D perhaps matching TRBD1 (5 bases). Trimming took off 4 bases at V and 4 bases at J, with 17 bases between the two ends. The CDR3 loop spans 16 amino acids. The germline V gene has CDR1 LNHDA and CDR2 SQIVND (reference sequence). CDR3 residues: CASSTDRIGWNQPQHF. The DNA of the CDR3 is TGTGCCAGTAGTACCGACAGAATAGGGTGGAATCAGCCCCAGCATTTT.

This clonotype has more than one count but fewer than ten. The rearrangement uses TRBV6-5 and TRBJ1-6; TRBD1 aligns across 9 bases. The CDR3 contains 16 residues. Germline lookup yields CDR1 MNHEY and CDR2 SVGAGI. Trimming at V came to 4 bases and at J to 7 bases, leaving 8 bases not matched to a gene. The CDR3 DNA reads TGTGCCAGCAGTTCCGAGGGGACAGGGCTCAATTCACCCCTCCACTTT. Encoded protein: CASSSEGTGLNSPLHF.

The genes are TRBV2 and TRBJ2-1; 14 positions match TRBD2. Germline V CDR1 and CDR2: SNHLY, FYNNEI. The CDR3 runs to 19 residues. The J segment lost 8 bases and the V segment lost 4 bases, leaving 16 bases of the junction unmatched. CDR3 loop: CASSGGTSGSVSFADEQFF. In nucleotides, the CDR3 is TGTGCCAGCAGTGGGGGGACTAGCGGGAGTGTATCCTTCGCCGATGAGCAGTTCTTC.

This clonotype was observed a handful of times. CDR3: CASDRGRKHQPQHF. DNA of the CDR3: TGTGCCAGCGACCGGGGGCGAAAGCATCAGCCCCAGCATTTT. This chain connects TRBV2 to TRBJ1-5; weak D call: TRBD1 (6 bases). Germline V gene data show CDR1 as SNHLY and CDR2 as FYNNEI. V dropped 8 bases and J dropped 5 bases, with 16 bases sitting between them. The CDR3 is 14 amino acids.

This clonotype was counted a single time. This chain joins TRBV20-1 and TRBJ2-7, with D possibly called TRBD1 or TRBD2 (5 bases each). V dropped 0 bases and J dropped 2 bases, with 14 bases sitting between them. The germline CDR1 and CDR2 sequences are DFQATT and SNEGSKA (reference sequence). This CDR3 has 15 amino acids. The CDR3 DNA reads as TGCAGTGCTAGAGAACTCGCTGAGGGGCCCTACGAGCAGTACTTC. Protein: CSARELAEGPYEQYF.

The table lists this clonotype with a few counts. The chain is built from TRBV6-2 or TRBV6-3 and TRBJ1-2, with 8 bases fitting TRBD1. Trimming at V came to 0 bases and at J to 2 bases, leaving 2 bases not matched to a gene. This CDR3 has 15 amino acids. Germline values: CDR1 MNHEY, CDR2 SVGEGT. CDR3 in amino acids: CASSYSGQVNYGYTF. CDR3 DNA sequence: TGTGCCAGCAGTTACTCGGGACAGGTCAACTATGGCTACACCTTC.

J is TRBJ2-5 and V is TRBV19; D perhaps matches TRBD2 (5 bases). With 3 bases removed from V and 5 bases from J, the gap between germline ends came to 10 bases. Germline values: CDR1 LNHDA, CDR2 SQIVND (reference sequence). This CDR3 is 13 amino acids long. The CDR3 spells CASSIPGGETQYF. CDR3 nucleotides: TGTGCCAGTAGTATTCCCGGCGGGGAGACCCAGTACTTC.

This clonotype appeared a few times. V and J are TRBV20-1 and TRBJ2-7; 9 positions agree with TRBD1. This CDR3 region has 15 residues. V dropped 5 bases and J dropped 1; count of bases not matched to a gene: 9. From germline, CDR1 is DFQATT and CDR2 SNEGSKA (reference sequence). CDR3 DNA: TGCAGTGCTGAAACACCGGGACAGGGATCCTACGAGCAGTACTTC. Amino acids: CSAETPGQGSYEQYF.

The rearrangement joins TRBV6-1 to TRBJ1-2; D remains unclear. The V end was cut by 5 bases, the J end by 2 bases, with 6 bases between. Germline CDR1 reads MNHNS; CDR2 reads SASEGT. This CDR3 has 12 amino acids. CDR3 in DNA: TGTGCCAGCAGTCGCACCAACTATGGCTACACCTTC. Amino acids: CASSRTNYGYTF.

This chain uses TRBV7-9 with TRBJ2-7; TRBD1 agrees at 9 bases. Trimming took 5 bases from V and 4 from J; bases not matched to a gene: 6. Germline CDR1 and CDR2: SEHNR and FQNEAQ (reference sequence). The CDR3 covers 14 residues. Here the CDR3 DNA reads TGTGCCAGCAGCCCAGGACAGGGGCGATACGAGCAGTACTTC. Residues: CASSPGQGRYEQYF.

V usage is TRBV7-2 and J usage is TRBJ2-7, with D possibly being TRBD2 (5 bases). Trimming pared 1 base from V and 0 bases from J, leaving 10 bases between. The CDR3 is made up of 15 amino acids. CDR1 is SGHTA, CDR2 FQGNSA, per germline. CDR3 bases: TGTGCCAGCAGCTTAGTAGCGTTAAGCTCCTACGAGCAGTACTTC. Amino acids: CASSLVALSSYEQYF.

This chain links TRBV20-1 with TRBJ2-2; maybe TRBD2 (6 bases). The CDR3 extends over 14 amino acids. CDR1 is DFQATT and CDR2 is SNEGSKA in the germline V gene (reference sequence). V was shortened by 0 bases and J by 4 bases, with 9 bases between the two germline ends. The CDR3 sequence is CSAREGEATGELFF. CDR3 DNA: TGCAGTGCTAGAGAGGGGGAGGCCACCGGGGAGCTGTTTTTT.

The chain combines TRBV20-1 with TRBJ2-5; 10 nucleotides align to TRBD2. Looked up from germline, CDR1 is DFQATT and CDR2 is SNEGSKA (reference sequence). After removal of 6 bases from V and 5 bases from J, the junction contained 6 bases not matched to a gene. The CDR3 consists of 13 residues. The CDR3 region has the DNA TGCAGTGCCGCCCAGGGACTAGCGGAGACCCAGTACTTC. Translating it yields CSAAQGLAETQYF.

This chain uses TRBV4-3 with TRBJ1-1, with D unresolved. CDR1 and CDR2 from the germline V gene are LGHNA and YSLEER. The CDR3 is 13 residues long. Trimming removed 0 bases at V and 7 bases at J, with 9 bases between. The CDR3 region has the DNA TGCGCCAGCAGCCAAGAAGCGAAAAGTGAAGCTTTCTTT. It translates to CASSQEAKSEAFF.

The J gene is TRBJ1-1, the V gene TRBV20-1; D is unclear. This CDR3 contains 13 residues. Trimming pared 3 bases from V and 7 bases from J, leaving 15 bases between. CDR1 DFQATT and CDR2 SNEGSKA come from the germline V gene (reference sequence). This CDR3 reads CSASVPQPYEAFF. CDR3 DNA sequence: TGCAGTGCTAGTGTCCCTCAACCCTATGAAGCTTTCTTT.

J is TRBJ1-2 and V is TRBV10-3, with D unresolved. The CDR3 loop spans 13 amino acids. Germline CDR1 is ENHRY and CDR2 is SYGVKD. Trimming left V 0 bases short and J 6 bases short, with 8 bases between. The CDR3, as DNA: TGTGCCATCAGTGAGTCCGCGGGAGATGGCTACACCTTC. Translated: CAISESAGDGYTF.